Listed here is a single T cell receptor beta chain. This entry belongs to a study of blood T cell repertoires in COVID-19. About the research overall: Acute-phase and convalescent COVID-19 samples originated in the United States, Italy and Spain. The analysed material was cDNA or gDNA that came from T cells, B-cell-depleted T cells, or PBMCs.

Per the original methods: By means of reference gene primer amplification, nucleated cell counts were estimated. TCRdb keeps only in-frame clones here, not all; method: immunoSEQ multiplex PCR. The V and J calls and clone size were taken over from that table, and D and trimming were inferred from the DNA. In the table there are around 300,000 clones, 85% to 90% of which are singletons. The V gene's germline CDR1 is SGDLS and CDR2 YYNGEE. V lost 2 bases, J lost 8 bases, and 11 bases lay in between. This CDR3 spans 14 amino acids. The rearrangement joins TRBV9 to TRBJ1-6; perhaps TRBD1 as D (6 bases). This sequence was found in a woman aged 40 to 55 with acute or convalescent COVID-19. Material for sequencing was peripheral blood. Written as DNA, the CDR3 is TGTGCCAGCAGCGTCGGACAGATTCATTCACCCCTCCACTTT. This gives the protein CASSVGQIHSPLHF.